This T cell receptor (beta chain) comes out of a study of regulatory T cells in long-lasting Graves disease. Whole-study findings and limits: New patients shared over 800 public clonotypes, fewer than the roughly 2,600 shared by persistent patients.

After removal of 1 base from V and 9 bases from J, the junction contained 5 bases not matched to a gene. The CDR3 is 14 residues long. Germline V gene data show CDR1 as SGHTA and CDR2 as FQGNSA. Sequencing libraries for TCR beta were prepared with iRepertoire HTBI primers and Arm-PCR of CDR3 regions. TCRdb re-derived calls from the multiplex PCR reads in MiXCR, one entry per CDR3 protein. The sample records fewer than 400,000 distinct CDR3 sequences, more than 20% being singletons. The time point is: persistent/refractory GD, antithyroid drugs over 5 years with positive TRAb. The TCR library was made from RNA extracted from PBMCs. This clonotype was observed at least ten times. What it binds is unknown.

The sequencing used peripheral blood mononuclear cells (PBMCs), collected when the disease was refractory, from a patient treated with antithyroid drugs. The chain carries TRBV7-2 and TRBJ2-5, with 10 bases that match TRBD1. This receptor was taken from a female donor with Graves disease. CDR3 bases: TGTGCCAGCAGCTTAGATGGGACAGGGGTGTCCCAGTACTTC. Protein product: CASSLDGTGVSQYF. The whole variable domain, remainder taken from reference TRBV7-2 and TRBJ2-5, is GAGVSQSPSNKVTEKGKDVELRCDPISGHTALYWYRQSLGQGLEFLIYFQGNSAPDKSGLPSDRFSAERTGGSVSTLTIQRTQQEDSAVYLCASSLDGTGVSQYFGPGTRLLVL.